These T cell receptor beta chains were read from a single sample in a study of T cells in Graves' hyperthyroidism and ophthalmopathy. TCRdb re-called the multiplex PCR reads through MiXCR, storing one row per CDR3 protein. The profile shows 300,000 to 400,000 distinct CDR3 sequences, about 14% of them singletons. The sample comprised blood. The receptors were sampled from a woman aged 25 to 39 with Graves' ophthalmopathy. Each CDR3 is given with its conserved first and last residue. The D gene is left open where the match is weak. Size is stated for part of the rows, as once, few or many counts, or as a class when the clone is expanded.

cdr3_nt | cdr3_aa | d_call | j_call | clone_size | v_call
TGCAGTGCTAGGAGTTTAGGCTCCTATAATTCACCCCTCCACTTT | CSARSLGSYNSPLHF | NA | TRBJ1-6 | NA | TRBV20-1
TGTGCCAGCAGTCACTATTCAGGGGGACGCGACGAGCAGTACTTC | CASSHYSGGRDEQYF | TRBD1 | TRBJ2-7 | many | TRBV28
TGTGCCATCAGTGAGTCGAGAACCAGGGCCTATGGCTACACCTTC | CAISESRTRAYGYTF | NA | TRBJ1-2 | many | TRBV10-3
TGCAGCGTTGAGACTGATGAGCAGTTCTTC | CSVETDEQFF | NA | TRBJ2-1 | few | TRBV29-1
TGTGCCAGCAGTTTTCGGCTCAGGGAGCTGTTTTTT | CASSFRLRELFF | NA | TRBJ2-2 | many | TRBV12-3/TRBV12-4
TGTGCCAGCAGTTGGGGGCGGCGGATGAACACCGGGGAGCTGTTTTTT | CASSWGRRMNTGELFF | NA | TRBJ2-2 | NA | TRBV28
TGTGCCAGCAGCCCCCAGGCCGCCGGGGAGCTGTTTTTT | CASSPQAAGELFF | NA | TRBJ2-2 | many | TRBV7-2
TGCGCCAGCAGCCAGGACGGCTACAATCAGCCCCAGCATTTT | CASSQDGYNQPQHF | NA | TRBJ1-5 | many | TRBV5-1
TGTGCCACCAGCAAACAGTTCTCTGGGGCCAACGTCCTGACTTTC | CATSKQFSGANVLTF | NA | TRBJ2-6 | few | TRBV15
TGTGCCAGCAGGCTGGGGGGATACGACAACACTGAAGCTTTCTTT | CASRLGGYDNTEAFF | NA | TRBJ1-1 | many | TRBV28
TGTGCCAGCACCCCTAGCGGGGGAGAATACAATGAGCAGTTCTTC | CASTPSGGEYNEQFF | TRBD2 | TRBJ2-1 | many | TRBV7-3
TGTGCCAGCAGCGCTCAGGTCTCGGGGACAGGGTCTTGGCACGAGCAGTACTTC | CASSAQVSGTGSWHEQYF | TRBD1 | TRBJ2-7 | NA | TRBV7-2
TGTGCCAGCAGATACAGCGGACAGATCAATGAGCAGTTCTTC | CASRYSGQINEQFF | NA | TRBJ2-1 | many | TRBV7-9
TGTGCCAGCAGCCCCGGGCGCCGAGGGGAGACTGAAGCTTTCTTT | CASSPGRRGETEAFF | NA | TRBJ1-1 | many | TRBV5-6
TGTGCCAGCAGCTTGCGACTGGGGGCAGTGAACACTGAAGCTTTCTTT | CASSLRLGAVNTEAFF | NA | TRBJ1-1 | NA | TRBV11-1
TGTGCCAGCAGTGGGGGGGCGGGGCGGTACTTC | CASSGGAGRYF | NA | TRBJ2-7 | few | TRBV6-2/TRBV6-3
TGTGCCAGCAGCGTAGAGACAGGGGGTGAAGCTTTCTTT | CASSVETGGEAFF | TRBD1 | TRBJ1-1 | NA | TRBV9
TGCAGTGCTGGGTCAACGGAGACTAACTATGGCTACACCTTC | CSAGSTETNYGYTF | NA | TRBJ1-2 | few | TRBV20-1
TGTGCCAGCAGAATGGGACAGGGGGTGATCAGCAATCAGCCCCAGCATTTT | CASRMGQGVISNQPQHF | TRBD1 | TRBJ1-5 | many | TRBV6-1
TGTGCCACCAGCAGGGTCAGGGTGAGCGAGCAGTACTTC | CATSRVRVSEQYF | NA | TRBJ2-7 | many | TRBV15
TGCAGTGCTATCCGGGGAAACATGAACACTGAAGCTTTCTTT | CSAIRGNMNTEAFF | NA | TRBJ1-1 | NA | TRBV20-1
TGCAGGGGGACTCAGGGGGGTAGGCCCACTGAAGCTTTCTTT | CRGTQGGRPTEAFF | TRBD1 | TRBJ1-1 | many | TRBV20-1
TGTGCCAGCAGTAAAGAAGGGGGGACAGGGTTTTACGAGCAGTACTTC | CASSKEGGTGFYEQYF | TRBD1 | TRBJ2-7 | few | TRBV7-9
TGTGCCAGCACCTTGACAGGGGTGGACGGCTACACCTTC | CASTLTGVDGYTF | TRBD1 | TRBJ1-2 | many | TRBV6-1
TGTGCCAGCAGCCAAGCGTCTGGGCTAGCGGGGAACATTCAGTACTTC | CASSQASGLAGNIQYF | TRBD2 | TRBJ2-4 | many | TRBV3-1
TGTGCCAGCAGCTTAGGACAGGGGCGAGGTCAGCCCCAGCATTTT | CASSLGQGRGQPQHF | TRBD1 | TRBJ1-5 | few | TRBV7-9
TGTGCCAGCAGCGAGGACCGGCGGGAGCAGTTCTTC | CASSEDRREQFF | NA | TRBJ2-1 | many | TRBV11-2
TGTGCCAGCAGCTTTCCCCTCGATGGGGGGGGCCGGGTAGATACGCAGTATTTT | CASSFPLDGGGRVDTQYF | NA | TRBJ2-3 | many | TRBV7-2
TGTGCCAGCAGAATGCCCCTGGGGGGCACAGATACGCAGTATTTT | CASRMPLGGTDTQYF | NA | TRBJ2-3 | NA | TRBV28
TGCAGTGCCCGGGACAGGGTATCCTACGAGCAGTACTTC | CSARDRVSYEQYF | TRBD1 | TRBJ2-7 | many | TRBV20-1
TGCAGTGCTAGTGGGAGAGCGGGAGCGAACACCGGGGAGCTGTTTTTT | CSASGRAGANTGELFF | TRBD2 | TRBJ2-2 | many | TRBV20-1
TGTGCCAGCTCACCAGGACACGCGAACACTGAAGCTTTCTTT | CASSPGHANTEAFF | NA | TRBJ1-1 | many | TRBV18
TGTGCCAGCAGCTTAAAACCCCCCGGCGGGACCACAGATACGCAGTATTTT | CASSLKPPGGTTDTQYF | NA | TRBJ2-3 | many | TRBV7-2
TGTGCCAGCAGCTCCATTCATAGACCGAGAGAGACCCAGTACTTC | CASSSIHRPRETQYF | NA | TRBJ2-5 | NA | TRBV7-9
TGTGCCAGCAGCCCCCAGAACGAGCAGTACTTC | CASSPQNEQYF | NA | TRBJ2-7 | NA | TRBV7-9
TGCGCCAGCAGCATGCAGGGACAGGGGGTCAACTCCTACGAGCAGTACTTC | CASSMQGQGVNSYEQYF | TRBD1 | TRBJ2-7 | many | TRBV5-1
TGTGCCTTACAGGGCCAAGAGACCCAGTACTTC | CALQGQETQYF | NA | TRBJ2-5 | many | TRBV24-1
TGTGCCAGCAGGGGGACTGAAGCTTTCTTT | CASRGTEAFF | NA | TRBJ1-1 | many | TRBV3-1
TGTGCCTGGAGTGGCGACAGGAGCAATCAGCCCCAGCATTTT | CAWSGDRSNQPQHF | NA | TRBJ1-5 | many | TRBV30
TGTGCCAGCAGCCTCTCGGGAGTGATCAATCAGCCCCAGCATTTT | CASSLSGVINQPQHF | NA | TRBJ1-5 | many | TRBV28
TGTGCCACCAGTGGTCGACAGGCCACAGATACGCAGTATTTT | CATSGRQATDTQYF | NA | TRBJ2-3 | few | TRBV24-1
TGTGCCAGCAGTACAAGGACAGGGGGCATTGAGCAGTTCTTC | CASSTRTGGIEQFF | TRBD1 | TRBJ2-1 | NA | TRBV12-3/TRBV12-4
TGTGCCTGGAGTGTAGTTACTAGCGGGCGAGAGACCCAGTACTTC | CAWSVVTSGRETQYF | TRBD2 | TRBJ2-5 | many | TRBV30
TGCAGTGCTAGAGACCCAACAGGGGTTGCGACAGATACGCAGTATTTT | CSARDPTGVATDTQYF | TRBD1 | TRBJ2-3 | many | TRBV20-1
TGTGCCAGTAGATGGGGGGCGACTGGTCTGAACACTGAAGCTTTCTTT | CASRWGATGLNTEAFF | NA | TRBJ1-1 | few | TRBV19
TGTGCCAGCAGTTACTCGTCTAGCGGGGGAGATACGCAGTATTTT | CASSYSSSGGDTQYF | TRBD2 | TRBJ2-3 | many | TRBV6-2/TRBV6-3
TGCAGGGCCAACAGGGGAAGGCCCACTGAAGCTTTCTTT | CRANRGRPTEAFF | TRBD1 | TRBJ1-1 | many | TRBV20-1
TGTGCCAGCAGCCCTACAGCTTTAGCGGAGCAGGAGACCCAGTACTTC | CASSPTALAEQETQYF | NA | TRBJ2-5 | few | TRBV6-1
TGCGCCAGCAGCCAAGGGGACCTTTATAGCAATCAGCCCCAGCATTTT | CASSQGDLYSNQPQHF | NA | TRBJ1-5 | NA | TRBV4-1
TGTGCCACTAAACTTCGGCCCGAGTCCTACGAGCAGTACTTC | CATKLRPESYEQYF | NA | TRBJ2-7 | NA | TRBV19
TGTGCCAGCAGCCACGCTCAGGGGGGGCCCTATGGCTACACCTTC | CASSHAQGGPYGYTF | TRBD1 | TRBJ1-2 | many | TRBV28
TGTGCCAGCAGCGGAGCGGGGGGAGCCAAAAACATTCAGTACTTC | CASSGAGGAKNIQYF | TRBD2 | TRBJ2-4 | NA | TRBV9
TGTGCCAGCAGTCTTACAGGAGGGCCCTCTTACAATGAGCAGTTCTTC | CASSLTGGPSYNEQFF | NA | TRBJ2-1 | NA | TRBV14
TGTGCCAGCGGGGGAGGGACGGGGAGAACCGGGGAGCTGTTTTTT | CASGGGTGRTGELFF | TRBD2 | TRBJ2-2 | few | TRBV7-6